The rows below give T cell receptor beta chains drawn from one sample of a study of human T cells and chemical hapten exposure. Each CDR3 protein is one row after TCRdb ran MiXCR on the RACE reads. The table shows some 250,000 distinct CDR3 sequences, with 7.7% occurring only once. The sequenced sample was whole blood, obtained in connection with sensitization to the hapten diphenylcyclopropenone (DPC). These TCRs come from a man aged 18 to 35 with alopecia areata. Some clones in this sample may be carry-over from other donors' samples. Both conserved end residues are part of each CDR3.

j_call,v_call,cdr3_aa
TRBJ2-4,TRBV20-1,CSALGAAVAKNIQYF
TRBJ2-5,TRBV5-4,CASSPRAGRPFQETQYF
TRBJ2-1,TRBV6-4,CASSVLAGAYSYNEQFF
TRBJ2-7,TRBV28,CASRPSDSSYEQYF
TRBJ2-5,TRBV20-1,CSARGGSQETQYF
TRBJ1-1,TRBV11-2,CASSFKGTGRPEAFF
TRBJ2-7,TRBV5-6,CASSLIQGTSNEQYF
TRBJ2-7,TRBV10-3,CAISEGRSYEQYF
TRBJ2-2,TRBV12-3/TRBV12-4,CASSLGTVANTGELFF
TRBJ2-7,TRBV20-1,CSAGLAPEGEQYF
TRBJ2-1,TRBV7-2,CASSPTSGGRQFF